Here is one TCR beta chain with its context. Germline CDR1 SGHNT, CDR2 YYREEE (reference sequence). This CDR3 has 16 amino acids. V lost 4 bases and J 1 base, leaving 17 bases between the germline ends. TCRdb's table, derived via immunoSEQ multiplex PCR, lists solely in-frame clones and lacks some. The sample has about 160,000 clones, 80% seen once. The entry originates in a study of blood T cell repertoires in COVID-19. Study context: The cDNA or gDNA used as material had been derived from T cells, B-cell-depleted T cells, or PBMCs.

Allocation to cohorts depended on clinical history reported by the participants. The sample was PBMCs or T cells enriched from blood (not recorded which). The rearrangement uses TRBV5-4 and TRBJ2-5, with a tentative D call TRBD1 (5 bases). This receptor was obtained from a woman aged 60-75 years who had recovered from COVID-19. This CDR3 reads CASSLLGGAAQETQYF. The CDR3 nucleotides read TGTGCCAGCAGCCTACTCGGTGGGGCGGCCCAAGAGACCCAGTACTTC.